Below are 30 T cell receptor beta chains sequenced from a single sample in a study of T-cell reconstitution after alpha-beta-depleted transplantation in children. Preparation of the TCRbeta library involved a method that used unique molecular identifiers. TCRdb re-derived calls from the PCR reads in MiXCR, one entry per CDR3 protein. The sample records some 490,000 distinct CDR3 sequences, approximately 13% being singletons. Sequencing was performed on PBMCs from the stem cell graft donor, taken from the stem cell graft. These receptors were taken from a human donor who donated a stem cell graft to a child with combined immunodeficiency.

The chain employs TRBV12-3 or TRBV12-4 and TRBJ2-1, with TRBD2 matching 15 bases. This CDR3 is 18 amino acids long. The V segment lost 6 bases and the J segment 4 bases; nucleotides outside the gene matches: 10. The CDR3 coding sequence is TGTGCCAGCAGCAACCTGGTGGGACTAGCGGGAGGATACAATGAGCAGTTCTTC. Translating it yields CASSNLVGLAGGYNEQFF.

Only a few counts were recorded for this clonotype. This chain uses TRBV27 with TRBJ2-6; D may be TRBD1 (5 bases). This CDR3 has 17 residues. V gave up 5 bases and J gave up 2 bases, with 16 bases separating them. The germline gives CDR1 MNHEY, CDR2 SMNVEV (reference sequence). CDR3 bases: TGTGCCAGCAGTCTGCGGACATCGCTCACTGGGGCCAACGTCCTGACTTTC. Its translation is CASSLRTSLTGANVLTF.

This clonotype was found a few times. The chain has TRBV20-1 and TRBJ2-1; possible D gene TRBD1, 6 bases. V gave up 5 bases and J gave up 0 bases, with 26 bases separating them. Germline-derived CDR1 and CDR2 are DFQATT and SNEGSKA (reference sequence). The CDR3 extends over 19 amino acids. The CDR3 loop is CSARAKGLVGASSYNEQFF. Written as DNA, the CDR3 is TGCAGTGCTCGAGCTAAGGGCTTAGTGGGGGCGAGCTCCTACAATGAGCAGTTCTTC.

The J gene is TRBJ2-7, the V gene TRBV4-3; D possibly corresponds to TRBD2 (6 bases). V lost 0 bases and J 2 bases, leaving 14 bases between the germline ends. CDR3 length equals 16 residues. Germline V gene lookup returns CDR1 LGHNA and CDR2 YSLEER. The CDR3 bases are TGCGCCAGCAGCCAAGATCGGGCTAGCGAAGCCTACGAGCAGTACTTC. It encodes CASSQDRASEAYEQYF.

The CDR3 loop is CASSRSANQPQHF. The CDR3, as DNA: TGTGCCAGCTCCAGGAGTGCAAATCAGCCCCAGCATTTT. The chain has TRBV12-3 or TRBV12-4 and TRBJ1-5, with unresolved D. Deletions cut 8 bases from V and 4 bases from J, with 12 bases between. The CDR3 loop spans 13 amino acids.

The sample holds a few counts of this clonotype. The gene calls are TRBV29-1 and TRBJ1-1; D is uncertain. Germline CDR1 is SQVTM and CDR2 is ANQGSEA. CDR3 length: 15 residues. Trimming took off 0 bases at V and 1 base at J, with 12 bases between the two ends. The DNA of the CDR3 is TGCAGCGTTGAAGATCCTGACTTCCCGAACACTGAAGCTTTCTTT. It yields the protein CSVEDPDFPNTEAFF.

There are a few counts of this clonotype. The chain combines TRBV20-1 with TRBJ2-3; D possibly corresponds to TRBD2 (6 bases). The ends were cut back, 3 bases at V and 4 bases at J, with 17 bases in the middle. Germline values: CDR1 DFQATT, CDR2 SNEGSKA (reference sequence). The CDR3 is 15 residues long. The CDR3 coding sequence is TGCAGTGCTAGGGTCCCCCGGGGGATGGCAGATACGCAGTATTTT. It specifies CSARVPRGMADTQYF.

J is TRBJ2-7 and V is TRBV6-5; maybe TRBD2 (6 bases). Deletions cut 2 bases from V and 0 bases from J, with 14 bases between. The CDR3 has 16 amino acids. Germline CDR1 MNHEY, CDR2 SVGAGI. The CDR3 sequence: CASSYAGTDISYEQYF. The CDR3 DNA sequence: TGTGCCAGCAGTTACGCCGGGACTGACATCTCCTACGAGCAGTACTTC.

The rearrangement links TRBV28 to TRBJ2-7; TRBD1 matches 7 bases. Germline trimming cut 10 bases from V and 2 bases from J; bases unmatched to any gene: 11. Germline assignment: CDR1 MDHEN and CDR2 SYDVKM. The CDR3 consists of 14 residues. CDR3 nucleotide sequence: TGTGCCACCGACAGGACAGGCCTAACCTACGAGCAGTACTTC. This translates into CATDRTGLTYEQYF.

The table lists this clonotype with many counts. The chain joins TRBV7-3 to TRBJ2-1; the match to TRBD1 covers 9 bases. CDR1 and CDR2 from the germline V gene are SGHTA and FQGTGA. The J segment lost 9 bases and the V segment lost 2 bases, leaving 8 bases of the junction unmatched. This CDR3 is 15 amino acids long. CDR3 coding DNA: TGTGCCAGCAGCTTATTAATGGACAGGGGTGGTGAGCAGTTCTTC. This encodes CASSLLMDRGGEQFF.

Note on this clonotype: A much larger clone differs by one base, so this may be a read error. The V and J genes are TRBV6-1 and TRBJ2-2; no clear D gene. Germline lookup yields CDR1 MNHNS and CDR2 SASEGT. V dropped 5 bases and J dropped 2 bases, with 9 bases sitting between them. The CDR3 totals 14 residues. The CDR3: CASSLKANTGELFF. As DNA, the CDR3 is TGTGCCAGCAGTCTCAAAGCTAACACCGGGGAGCTGTTTTTT.

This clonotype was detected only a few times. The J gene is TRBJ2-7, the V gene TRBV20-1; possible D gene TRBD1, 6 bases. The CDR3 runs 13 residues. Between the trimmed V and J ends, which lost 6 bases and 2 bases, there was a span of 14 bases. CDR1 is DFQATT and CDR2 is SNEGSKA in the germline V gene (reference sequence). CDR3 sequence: CSADRGTTYEQYF. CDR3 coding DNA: TGCAGTGCCGATAGGGGGACCACCTACGAGCAGTACTTC.

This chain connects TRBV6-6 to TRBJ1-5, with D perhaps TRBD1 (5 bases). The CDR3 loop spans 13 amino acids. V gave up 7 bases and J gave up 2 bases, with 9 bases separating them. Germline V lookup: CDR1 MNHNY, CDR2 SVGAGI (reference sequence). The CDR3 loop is CASMGRRNQPQHF. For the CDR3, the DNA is TGTGCCAGCATGGGACGCCGCAATCAGCCCCAGCATTTT.

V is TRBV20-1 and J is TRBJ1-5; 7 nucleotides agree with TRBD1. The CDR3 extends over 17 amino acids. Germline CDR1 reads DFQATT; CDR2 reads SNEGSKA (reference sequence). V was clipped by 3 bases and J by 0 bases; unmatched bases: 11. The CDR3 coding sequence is TGCAGTGCTAGCGCGTTTGGGAGGGGGCATAGCAATCAGCCCCAGCATTTT. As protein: CSASAFGRGHSNQPQHF.

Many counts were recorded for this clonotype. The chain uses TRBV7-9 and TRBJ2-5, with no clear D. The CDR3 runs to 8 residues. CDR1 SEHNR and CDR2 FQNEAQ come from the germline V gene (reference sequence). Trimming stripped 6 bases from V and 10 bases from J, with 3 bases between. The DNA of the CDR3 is TGTGCCAGCAGTTTCCAGTACTTC. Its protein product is CASSFQYF. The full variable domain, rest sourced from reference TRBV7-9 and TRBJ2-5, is DTGVSQNPRHKITKRGQNVTFRCDPISEHNRLYWYRQTLGQGPEFLTYFQNEAQLEKSRLLSDRFSAERPKGSFSTLEIQRTEQGDSAMYLCASSFQYFGPGTRLLVL.

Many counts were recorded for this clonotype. The CDR3 spells CATSTRTGYNSPLHF. Written as DNA, the CDR3 is TGTGCCACCAGCACCCGGACAGGGTATAATTCACCCCTCCACTTT. The chain links TRBV15 to TRBJ1-6, with TRBD1 identical over 8 bases. The CDR3 is 15 amino acids. V lost 4 bases, J lost 4 bases, and 3 bases stayed unmatched. The germline V gene has CDR1 LNHNV and CDR2 YYDKDF (reference sequence).

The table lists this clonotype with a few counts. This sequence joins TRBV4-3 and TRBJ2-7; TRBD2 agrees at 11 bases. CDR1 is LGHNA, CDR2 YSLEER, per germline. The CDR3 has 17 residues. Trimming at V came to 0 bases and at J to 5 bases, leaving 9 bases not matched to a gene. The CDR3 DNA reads TGCGCCAGCAGCCAAGATATTGGCCTAGCGGGGGGTGACGAGCAGTACTTC. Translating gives CASSQDIGLAGGDEQYF.

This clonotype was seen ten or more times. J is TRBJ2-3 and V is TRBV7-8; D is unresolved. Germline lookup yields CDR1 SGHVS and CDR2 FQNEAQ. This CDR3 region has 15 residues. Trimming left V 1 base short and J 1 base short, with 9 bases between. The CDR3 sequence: CASSLVNYRTDTQYF. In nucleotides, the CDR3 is TGTGCCAGCAGCTTAGTCAATTACCGCACAGATACGCAGTATTTT.

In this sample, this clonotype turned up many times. The CDR3 bases are TGCAGTGCTACAAAGGGGATCCTAGCCAAAAACATTCAGTACTTC. The encoded protein is CSATKGILAKNIQYF. V is TRBV20-1 and J is TRBJ2-4, with a possible D match to TRBD1 (5 bases). Germline V CDR1 and CDR2: DFQATT, SNEGSKA (reference sequence). The CDR3 has 15 amino acids. V was shortened by 4 bases and J by 0 bases, with 13 bases between the two germline ends.

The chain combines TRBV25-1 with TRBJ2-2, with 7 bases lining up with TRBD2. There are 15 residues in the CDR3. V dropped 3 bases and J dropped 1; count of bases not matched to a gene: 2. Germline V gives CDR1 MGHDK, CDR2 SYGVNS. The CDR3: CASSDWTRNTGELFF. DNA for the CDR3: TGTGCCAGCAGTGATTGGACTAGGAACACCGGGGAGCTGTTTTTT.

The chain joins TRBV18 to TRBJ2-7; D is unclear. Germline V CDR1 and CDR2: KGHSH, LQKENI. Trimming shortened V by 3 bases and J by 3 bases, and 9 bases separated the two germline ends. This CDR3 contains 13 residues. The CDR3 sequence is CASSPDGDYEQYF. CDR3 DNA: TGTGCCAGCTCACCGGACGGAGACTACGAGCAGTACTTC.

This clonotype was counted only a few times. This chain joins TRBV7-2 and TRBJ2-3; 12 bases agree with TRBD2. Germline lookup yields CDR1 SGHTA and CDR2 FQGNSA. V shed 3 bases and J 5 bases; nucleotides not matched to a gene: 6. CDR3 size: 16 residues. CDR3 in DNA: TGTGCCAGCAGCTTGGCTAGCGGGGGGGTAATAGATACGCAGTATTTT. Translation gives CASSLASGGVIDTQYF.

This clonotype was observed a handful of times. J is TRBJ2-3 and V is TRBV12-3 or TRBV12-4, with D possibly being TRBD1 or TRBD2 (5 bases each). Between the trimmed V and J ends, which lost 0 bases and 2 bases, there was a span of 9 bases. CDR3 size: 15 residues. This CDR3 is CASSLAGDPTDTQYF. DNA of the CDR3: TGTGCCAGCAGTTTAGCGGGGGACCCCACAGATACGCAGTATTTT.

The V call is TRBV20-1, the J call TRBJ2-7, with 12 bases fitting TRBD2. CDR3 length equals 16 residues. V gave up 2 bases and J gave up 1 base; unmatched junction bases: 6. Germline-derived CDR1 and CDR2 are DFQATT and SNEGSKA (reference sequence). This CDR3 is CSARTSSGGVSYEQYF. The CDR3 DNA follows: TGCAGTGCTAGAACCTCTAGCGGGGGGGTTTCCTACGAGCAGTACTTC.

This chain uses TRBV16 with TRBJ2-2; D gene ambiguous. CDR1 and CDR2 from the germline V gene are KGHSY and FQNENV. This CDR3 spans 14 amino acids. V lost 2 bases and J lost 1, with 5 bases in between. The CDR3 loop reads CASSQKQNTGELFF. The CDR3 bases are TGTGCCAGCAGCCAAAAACAGAACACCGGGGAGCTGTTTTTT.

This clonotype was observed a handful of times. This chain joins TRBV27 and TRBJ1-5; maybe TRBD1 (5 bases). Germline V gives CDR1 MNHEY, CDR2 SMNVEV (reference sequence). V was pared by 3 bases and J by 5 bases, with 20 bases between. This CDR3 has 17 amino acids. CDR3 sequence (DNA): TGTGCCAGCAGTTTGGGGCCTTTCGGGGGTGAGGATCAGCCCCAGCATTTT. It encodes CASSLGPFGGEDQPQHF.

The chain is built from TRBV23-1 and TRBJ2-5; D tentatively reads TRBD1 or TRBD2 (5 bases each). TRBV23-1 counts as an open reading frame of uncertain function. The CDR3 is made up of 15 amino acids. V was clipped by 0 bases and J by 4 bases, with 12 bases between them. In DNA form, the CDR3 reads TGCGCCAGCAGTCAATCTGCGAGGGGCTTAGAGACCCAGTACTTC. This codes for CASSQSARGLETQYF.

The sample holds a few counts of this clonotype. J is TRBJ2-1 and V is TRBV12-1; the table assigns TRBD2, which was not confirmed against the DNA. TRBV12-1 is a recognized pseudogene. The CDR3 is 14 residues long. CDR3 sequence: CASSLYGRACEQFF. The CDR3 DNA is TGTGCCAGCAGCTTGTACGGGAGGGCCTGTGAGCAGTTCTTC.

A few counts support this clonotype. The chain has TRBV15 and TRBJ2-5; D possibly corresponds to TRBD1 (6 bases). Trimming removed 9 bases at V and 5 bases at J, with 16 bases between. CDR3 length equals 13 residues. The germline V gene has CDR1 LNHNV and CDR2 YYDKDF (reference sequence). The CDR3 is CATRAQGRETQYF. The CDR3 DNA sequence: TGTGCCACAAGAGCACAGGGTAGGGAGACCCAGTACTTC.

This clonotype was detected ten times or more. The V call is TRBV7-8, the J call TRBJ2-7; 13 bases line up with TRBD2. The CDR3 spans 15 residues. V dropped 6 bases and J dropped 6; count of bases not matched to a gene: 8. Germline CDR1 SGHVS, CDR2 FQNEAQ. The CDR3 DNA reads TGTGCCAGCAGTCCAACTAGCGGGAGGGCCTCCGAGCAGTACTTC. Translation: CASSPTSGRASEQYF. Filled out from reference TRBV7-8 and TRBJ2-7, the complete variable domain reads GAGVSQSPRYKVAKRGQDVALRCDPISGHVSLFWYQQALGQGPEFLTYFQNEAQLDKSGLPSDRFFAERPEGSVSTLKIQRTQQEDSAVYLCASSPTSGRASEQYFGPGTRLTVT.